These 28 T cell receptor beta chains came from one sample sequenced in a study of blood T cells in healthy people across ages (dated by TCRdb to the mid-2010s). Receptor amplification or capture employed 5' RACE. These reads were obtained on an Illumina HiSeq 2500. A second about 7 to 11 cycle PCR used a sample-barcoded 5' primer and a J-beta primer mix. Through fastp at Q25 and MiXCR, TCRdb rebuilt clones from the public reads, retaining in-frame beta chains. Every CDR3 protein is listed once, alongside the most common genes and DNA of its rows. Here the sample has under 2 million distinct CDR3 sequences; almost 35% occur a single time. Around 11% of the sample comes from the top ten. The specimen sequenced was blood. These receptors all come from a woman aged 25 to 39 in good health.

The chain recombines TRBV6-5 with TRBJ2-1; D might be TRBD1 (5 bases). V gave up 4 bases and J gave up 5 bases, with 9 bases separating them. This CDR3 is built from 13 residues. The germline V gene encodes CDR1 MNHEY and CDR2 SVGAGI. The CDR3 DNA reads as TGTGCCAGCAGTTGGGCAGGGAACAATGAGCAGTTCTTC. It is translated as CASSWAGNNEQFF.

The chain carries TRBV13 and TRBJ2-7; D is perhaps TRBD2 (6 bases). The CDR3 runs to 17 residues. Germline values: CDR1 PRHDT, CDR2 FYEKMQ (reference sequence). V lost 5 bases and J lost 2, with 22 bases in between. CDR3 amino acids: CASSDSLGGTTPYEQYF. The CDR3, as DNA: TGTGCCAGCAGCGACTCCCTCGGCGGGACCACACCCTACGAGCAGTACTTC.

This clonotype was seen more than once but under ten times. The J gene is TRBJ2-1, the V gene TRBV5-1; D remains ambiguous. V dropped 0 bases and J dropped 2 bases, with 12 bases sitting between them. CDR1 is SGHRS, CDR2 YFSETQ, per germline. The CDR3 loop spans 16 amino acids. The CDR3 nucleotides are TGCGCCAGCAGCTTGGGTTGGAGCCGTACCTACAATGAGCAGTTCTTC. Translated: CASSLGWSRTYNEQFF. The full variable domain, rest sourced from reference TRBV5-1 and TRBJ2-1, is KAGVTQTPRYLIKTRGQQVTLSCSPISGHRSVSWYQQTPGQGLQFLFEYFSETQRNKGNFPGRFSGRQFSNSRSEMNVSTLELGDSALYLCASSLGWSRTYNEQFFGPGTRLTVL.

This sequence joins TRBV29-1 and TRBJ2-2; weak D call: TRBD1 (6 bases). The germline V gene has CDR1 SQVTM and CDR2 ANQGSEA. This CDR3 has 16 amino acids. Trimming cost V 0 bases and J 1 base, with 12 bases left between them. CDR3 sequence (DNA): TGCAGCGTTGAAGACCCCGACAGGAAGAACACCGGGGAGCTGTTTTTT. It specifies CSVEDPDRKNTGELFF.

The genes are TRBV5-1 and TRBJ1-1; 7 bases agree with TRBD1. With 2 bases clipped from V and 6 bases from J, the junction kept 10 bases outside the gene matches. The CDR3 sequence is 15 residues long. The germline V gene encodes CDR1 SGHRS and CDR2 YFSETQ. CDR3: CASSLSQGGSAEAFF. CDR3 coding DNA: TGCGCCAGCAGCTTATCTCAGGGGGGTTCCGCTGAAGCTTTCTTT.

The V and J genes are TRBV9 and TRBJ2-1; TRBD2 agrees at 7 bases. The CDR3 loop spans 13 amino acids. Trimming took 7 bases from V and 6 from J; bases not matched to a gene: 7. Germline loops: CDR1 SGDLS, CDR2 YYNGEE. CDR3 nucleotide sequence: TGTGCCAGCGGGACTAACTTATGCAATGAGCAGTTCTTC. This encodes CASGTNLCNEQFF.

The sample holds one count of this clonotype. The V call is TRBV11-2, the J call TRBJ1-1, with D perhaps TRBD1 (5 bases). This CDR3 comprises 17 residues. Germline CDR1 and CDR2: SGHAT and FQNNGV. The germline V and J ends were trimmed by 1 base and 4 bases, with 19 bases remaining between them. CDR3 nucleotides: TGTGCCAGCAGCTTAGTCTGGTCGAGGGGACGAAGCACTGAAGCTTTCTTT. Translated, it gives CASSLVWSRGRSTEAFF.

Note on this clonotype: One junction end disagrees with the germline gene, perhaps due to a read error. This rearrangement joins TRBV5-6 to TRBJ1-4; 9 bases align to TRBD1. Germline assignment: CDR1 SGHDT and CDR2 YYEEEE. This CDR3 is 14 amino acids long. This CDR3 is CAGSLQGANEKLFF. In DNA form, the CDR3 reads TGTGCCGGCAGCTTACAGGGGGCGAATGAAAAACTGTTTTTT.

This clonotype was detected a few times. V is TRBV7-8 and J is TRBJ2-5; 8 nucleotides line up with TRBD2. The ends lost 4 bases at V and 4 bases at J; junction bases unmatched: 17. This CDR3 is built from 18 residues. From germline, CDR1 is SGHVS and CDR2 FQNEAQ. Written as DNA, the CDR3 is TGTGCCAGCAGCTACCTAACGTCCCCAGCGGGGGAGGTAGAGACCCAGTACTTC. Protein product: CASSYLTSPAGEVETQYF.

This clonotype was observed a handful of times. The chain carries TRBV20-1 and TRBJ2-7; either TRBD1 or TRBD2 may fit D (10 bases each). The CDR3 loop spans 16 amino acids. V was clipped by 4 bases and J by 6 bases, with 25 bases between them. CDR1 and CDR2 (germline): DFQATT, SNEGSKA (reference sequence). The CDR3 reads CSATDRGSVAGGEQYF. CDR3 DNA sequence: TGCAGTGCTACGGACAGGGGGTCGGTAGCGGGAGGCGAGCAGTACTTC.

This chain connects TRBV27 to TRBJ1-1; D unresolved. The V gene lost 7 bases and the J gene lost 0 bases, with 15 bases spanning the gap. This CDR3 is built from 15 residues. The germline V gene encodes CDR1 MNHEY and CDR2 SMNVEV (reference sequence). The CDR3 DNA sequence: TGTGCCAGCACACCCCGGGAAGGAGTGAACACTGAAGCTTTCTTT. It is translated as CASTPREGVNTEAFF.

V and J are TRBV2 and TRBJ2-5, with 7 bases identical to TRBD1. V dropped 4 bases and J dropped 5; count of bases not matched to a gene: 10. This CDR3 is 15 amino acids long. Germline V gene data show CDR1 as SNHLY and CDR2 as FYNNEI. Written as DNA, the CDR3 is TGTGCCAGCAGTGGAAAAACAGGGGCCACTGAGACCCAGTACTTC. Protein: CASSGKTGATETQYF.

The rearrangement uses TRBV9 and TRBJ2-1; D may be TRBD2 (5 bases). Germline values: CDR1 SGDLS, CDR2 YYNGEE. The CDR3 covers 14 residues. The ends were cut back, 0 bases at V and 7 bases at J, with 11 bases in the middle. DNA of the CDR3: TGTGCCAGCAGCGTAGACGGGGTGGGAAATGAGCAGTTCTTC. This encodes CASSVDGVGNEQFF. The full variable domain, with the rest looked up from reference TRBV9 and TRBJ2-1, is DSGVTQTPKHLITATGQRVTLRCSPRSGDLSVYWYQQSLDQGLQFLIQYYNGEERAKGNILERFSAQQFPDLHSELNLSSLELGDSALYFCASSVDGVGNEQFFGPGTRLTVL.

The chain recombines TRBV5-1 with TRBJ2-2; TRBD1 matches at 7 bases. CDR1 and CDR2 (germline): SGHRS, YFSETQ. Trimming cost V 4 bases and J 4 bases; bases outside gene matches: 7. The CDR3 sequence is 15 residues long. Here the CDR3 DNA reads TGCGCCAGCAGCCCGGGACAGACAACCACCGGGGAGCTGTTTTTT. Translated: CASSPGQTTTGELFF.

This clonotype was found a few times. This may stem from a read error, because a much larger clone lies one nucleotide away. The genes are TRBV4-1 and TRBJ2-5; D gene uncertain. The CDR3 totals 13 residues. Germline V gene lookup returns CDR1 MGHRA and CDR2 YSYEKL. V was trimmed by 1 base and J by 1 base, leaving 4 bases between them. CDR3 sequence: CASSQAPQETQYF. The CDR3 DNA reads TGCGCCAGCAGCCAAGCCCCCCAAGAGACCCAGTACTTC.

This clonotype was detected only a few times. The rearrangement joins TRBV5-1 to TRBJ2-5; the match to TRBD2 covers 9 bases. Germline lookup yields CDR1 SGHRS and CDR2 YFSETQ. This CDR3 has 14 amino acids. V trimming: 5 bases; J trimming: 4 bases; junction bases outside the gene matches: 6. CDR3 DNA sequence: TGCGCCAGCAGAGCGGGGGGATATGGAGAGACCCAGTACTTC. It encodes CASRAGGYGETQYF.

This clonotype was counted between two and nine times. The V and J genes are TRBV6-5 and TRBJ2-1, with 13 bases aligning to TRBD2. Trimming took 6 bases from V and 8 from J; bases not matched to a gene: 7. The CDR3 contains 15 residues. Looked up from germline, CDR1 is MNHEY and CDR2 is SVGAGI. Here the CDR3 reads CASRKLAGGLYEQFF. The CDR3 region has the DNA TGTGCCAGCAGGAAACTAGCGGGAGGGCTGTATGAGCAGTTCTTC.

Many counts were recorded for this clonotype. This chain joins TRBV6-6 and TRBJ1-1; 7 positions match TRBD1. This CDR3 spans 15 amino acids. The V gene end was trimmed by 5 bases and the J gene end by 5 bases; junction bases not matched to a gene: 11. Germline CDR1 reads MNHNY; CDR2 reads SVGAGI (reference sequence). The CDR3 loop is CASSLTQQGTTEAFF. Written as DNA, the CDR3 is TGTGCCAGCAGTCTTACCCAACAGGGGACAACTGAAGCTTTCTTT.

The gene calls are TRBV29-1 and TRBJ2-7, with D possibly TRBD1 on 5 matching bases. This CDR3 region has 14 residues. CDR1 and CDR2 from the germline V gene are SQVTM and ANQGSEA. V lost 7 bases and J 2 bases, leaving 18 bases between the germline ends. The CDR3 protein is CSAGLSGATYEQYF. CDR3 nucleotides: TGCAGCGCCGGGCTGTCTGGGGCAACCTACGAGCAGTACTTC.

The DNA for the CDR3 is TGTGCCAGCAACCTTCGGGGATCCTATGGCTACACCTTC. This gives the protein CASNLRGSYGYTF. This chain connects TRBV28 to TRBJ1-2; the D is unclear. Trimming pared 7 bases from V and 4 bases from J, leaving 13 bases between. The CDR3 runs to 13 residues. Germline V CDR1 and CDR2: MDHEN, SYDVKM.

The rearrangement uses TRBV12-3 or TRBV12-4 and TRBJ2-3, with D perhaps matching TRBD1 (5 bases). V lost 6 bases and J lost 6, with 25 bases in between. The CDR3 has 17 amino acids. CDR3 nucleotide sequence: TGTGCCAGCAGCCCCGACTTGGACAAGAGTGCAGTCGATACGCAGTATTTT. Translated: CASSPDLDKSAVDTQYF.

This clonotype occurred many times. This sequence joins TRBV4-1 and TRBJ2-7, with 9 bases aligning to TRBD1. This CDR3 is 14 amino acids long. Germline trimming cut 3 bases from V and 5 bases from J; bases unmatched to any gene: 5. CDR1 is MGHRA and CDR2 is YSYEKL in the germline V gene. The CDR3 protein is CASSHPGQGDEQYF. CDR3 nucleotide sequence: TGCGCCAGCAGCCATCCGGGACAGGGAGACGAGCAGTACTTC.

The J gene is TRBJ2-1, the V gene TRBV5-1, with D tentatively TRBD2 (6 bases). CDR1 and CDR2 (germline): SGHRS, YFSETQ. The CDR3 extends over 16 amino acids. V lost 3 bases, J lost 5 bases, and 18 bases lay in between. The CDR3 spells CASSSPSAGSDNEQFF. The CDR3 coding sequence is TGCGCCAGCAGCTCCCCCTCAGCGGGTTCTGACAATGAGCAGTTCTTC.

The chain employs TRBV28 and TRBJ2-5; D may be TRBD2 (7 bases). Germline V gene data show CDR1 as MDHEN and CDR2 as SYDVKM. Between the trimmed V and J ends, which lost 3 bases and 7 bases, there was a span of 18 bases. The CDR3 totals 15 residues. In nucleotides, the CDR3 is TGTGCCAGCAGTTTGAGGCTAGCGGAGGGGGGGACCCAGTACTTC. It translates to CASSLRLAEGGTQYF. Together with reference TRBV28 and TRBJ2-5, the CDR3 gives the full variable domain: DVKVTQSSRYLVKRTGEKVFLECVQDMDHENMFWYRQDPGLGLRLIYFSYDVKMKEKGDIPEGYSVSREKKERFSLILESASTNQTSMYLCASSLRLAEGGTQYFGPGTRLLVL.

The CDR3 DNA sequence: TGTGCCAGCAGTTTATGGGGGACTAGCGGGATCCACGAGCAGTACTTC. Translated, it gives CASSLWGTSGIHEQYF. The chain uses TRBV28 and TRBJ2-7; 13 positions match TRBD2. This CDR3 comprises 16 residues. Germline trimming cut 0 bases from V and 5 bases from J; bases unmatched to any gene: 4. Germline values: CDR1 MDHEN, CDR2 SYDVKM.

As for this clonotype: A junction boundary mismatches the germline segment, possibly from a read error. The genes are TRBV5-1 and TRBJ1-4; D is undetermined. There are 14 residues in the CDR3. Germline CDR1 reads SGHRS; CDR2 reads YFSETQ. This CDR3 reads CASSLKATSEKLFF. CDR3 in DNA: TGCGCCAGCAGCCTCAAAGCAACTAGTGAAAAACTGTTTTTT.

V and J are TRBV12-3 or TRBV12-4 and TRBJ2-1, with TRBD2 matching over 8 bases. V lost 5 bases, J lost 8 bases, and 14 bases stayed unmatched. This CDR3 region has 16 residues. The CDR3 is CASSRGAGGVGHEQFF. The CDR3 DNA reads TGTGCCAGCAGTCGAGGTGCCGGGGGGGTGGGTCATGAGCAGTTCTTC.

This chain links TRBV11-2 with TRBJ2-1; 7 bases fit TRBD1. The CDR3 contains 15 residues. V lost 6 bases to trimming and J lost 9 bases; unmatched junction nucleotides: 14. CDR1 and CDR2 (germline): SGHAT, FQNNGV. Here the CDR3 reads CASRQGPAAPPEQFF. The CDR3, as DNA: TGTGCCAGCAGACAGGGGCCAGCAGCCCCGCCTGAGCAGTTCTTC. The full variable domain, completed using reference TRBV11-2 and TRBJ2-1, is EAGVAQSPRYKIIEKRQSVAFWCNPISGHATLYWYQQILGQGPKLLIQFQNNGVVDDSQLPKDRFSAERLKGVDSTLKIQPAKLEDSAVYLCASRQGPAAPPEQFFGPGTRLTVL.